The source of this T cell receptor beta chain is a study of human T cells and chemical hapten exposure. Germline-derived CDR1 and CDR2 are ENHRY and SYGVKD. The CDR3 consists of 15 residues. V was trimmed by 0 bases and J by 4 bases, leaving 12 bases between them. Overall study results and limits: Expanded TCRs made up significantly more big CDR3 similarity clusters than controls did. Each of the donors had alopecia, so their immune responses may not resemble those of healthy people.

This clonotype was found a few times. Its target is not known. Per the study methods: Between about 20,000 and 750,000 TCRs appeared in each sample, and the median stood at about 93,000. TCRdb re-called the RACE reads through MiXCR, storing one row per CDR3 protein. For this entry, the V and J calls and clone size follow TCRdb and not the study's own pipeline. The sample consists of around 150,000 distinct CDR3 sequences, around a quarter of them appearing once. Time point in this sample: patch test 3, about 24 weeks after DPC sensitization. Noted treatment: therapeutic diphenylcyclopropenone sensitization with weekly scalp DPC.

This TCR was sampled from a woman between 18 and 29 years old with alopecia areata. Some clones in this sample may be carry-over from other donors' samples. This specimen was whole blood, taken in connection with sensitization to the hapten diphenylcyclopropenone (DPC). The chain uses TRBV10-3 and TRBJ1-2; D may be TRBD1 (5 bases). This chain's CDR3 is CAISESAGRVYGYTF. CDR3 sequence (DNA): TGTGCCATCAGTGAGTCCGCAGGGAGAGTCTATGGCTACACCTTC.